This TCR beta chain was identified during a study of spatial heterogeneity in lung cancer. Across the study: Sequencing consistently turned up more beta-chain sequences than alpha-chain sequences. Raw reads showed each unique TCR and UMI combination turning up more than ten times on average. Study-wide findings and caveats: Counts of expanded alpha and beta TCRs within tumors tracked the tumor nonsynonymous mutation count.

TCRdb recomputed calls from the 5' RACE reads with MiXCR, one row per CDR3 protein. The data hold over 15,000 distinct CDR3 sequences, with 4.5% to 7.5% observed a single time. This clonotype showed up many times. What it binds is unknown. Being off target in a library aimed at alpha chains, this beta chain has a size of little meaning. Documented time point: sample taken at primary tumor resection. Donors were under 90 untreated early-stage non-small cell lung cancer patients. The input material, whole RNA from tumor, nontumor lung or frozen PBMC, was sequenced unsorted. This specimen was lung tumor tissue, taken at surgery. This sequence originates from a female donor with early-stage non-small cell lung cancer.

CDR3 sequence (DNA): TGTGCCAGCAGCCAGGATACCCGTGACTTCGAAAAACTGTTTTTT. Encoded protein: CASSQDTRDFEKLFF. The chain couples TRBV14 to TRBJ1-4, with D hard to call. The CDR3 has 15 amino acids. Trimming removed 3 bases from V and 8 bases from J, with 16 bases in between. CDR1 is SGHDN and CDR2 is FVKESK in the germline V gene.